The rows below give T cell receptor beta chains drawn from one sample of a study of tumor-infiltrating lymphocytes in primary liver carcinoma. TCRdb ran MiXCR on the multiplex PCR reads and lists one entry per CDR3 protein. Of roughly 78,000 distinct CDR3 sequences listed, about two thirds are singletons. Sequenced sample: liver tumor tissue from sampling region 4. These receptors were collected from a woman aged 60-75 years with primary liver carcinoma and hepatitis B virus infection. The CDR3 runs from the conserved cysteine through the conserved F or W. Fields, in order: V gene, J gene, D gene, clone size, CDR3 DNA, CDR3 protein. D genes are given only for firm matches. Size is stated for part of the rows, as once, few or many counts, or as a class when the clone is expanded.

v_gene: TRBV6-4
j_gene: TRBJ2-5
d_gene: .
abundance: .
CDR3nt: TGTGTCAAACGCCACCGGACCCAGTACTTC
CDR3aa: CVKRHRTQYF

v_gene: TRBV5-5
j_gene: TRBJ2-7
d_gene: .
abundance: .
CDR3nt: TGTGCCAGCAGCCTCAGAGGGACCGGAGGGGACAGCTCTTACGAGCAGTACTTC
CDR3aa: CASSLRGTGGDSSYEQYF

v_gene: TRBV4-1
j_gene: TRBJ2-7
d_gene: TRBD2
abundance: many
CDR3nt: TGCGCCAGCAGCCTCTCTTCTAACAGGGGACTAGCGGGAGGTGGTAATTACGAGCAGTACTTC
CDR3aa: CASSLSSNRGLAGGGNYEQYF

v_gene: TRBV20-1
j_gene: TRBJ2-7
d_gene: TRBD2
abundance: few
CDR3nt: TGCAGTGCTAGAGGATTTAGCGGGATCAACGAGCAGTACTTC
CDR3aa: CSARGFSGINEQYF

v_gene: TRBV7-8
j_gene: TRBJ1-4
d_gene: .
abundance: many
CDR3nt: TGTGCCAGCAGCTCGACAGGCTATAATGAAAAACTGTTTTTT
CDR3aa: CASSSTGYNEKLFF

v_gene: TRBV7-8
j_gene: TRBJ2-1
d_gene: TRBD2
abundance: .
CDR3nt: TGTACCAGCAGTTTAGTTGGGACTAGCGGGAGTAATGAGCAGTTCTTC
CDR3aa: CTSSLVGTSGSNEQFF

v_gene: TRBV11-3
j_gene: TRBJ1-2
d_gene: .
abundance: .
CDR3nt: TGTGCCAGCAACTTAGCGACGGTCCTTGATGGCTGCACCTTC
CDR3aa: CASNLATVLDGCTF

v_gene: TRBV29-1
j_gene: TRBJ1-2
d_gene: .
abundance: .
CDR3nt: TGCAGCGCCGAGGGGCGGGATGGCTACACCTTC
CDR3aa: CSAEGRDGYTF

v_gene: TRBV11-3
j_gene: TRBJ2-1
d_gene: TRBD2
abundance: .
CDR3nt: TGTGCCAGCAGCTCAGGGACTAGTGGGAGTAATGAGCAGTTCTTC
CDR3aa: CASSSGTSGSNEQFF

v_gene: TRBV10-3
j_gene: TRBJ1-1
d_gene: .
abundance: .
CDR3nt: TGTGCCATCAGTGATGGGATAACCCCGAACACTGAAGCTTTCTTT
CDR3aa: CAISDGITPNTEAFF

v_gene: TRBV6-4
j_gene: TRBJ2-1
d_gene: TRBD2
abundance: .
CDR3nt: TGTGCCAGCGGTGACGGGACTAGCGGGAGCAATGATCAGTTCTTC
CDR3aa: CASGDGTSGSNDQFF

v_gene: TRBV5-1
j_gene: TRBJ1-1
d_gene: .
abundance: many
CDR3nt: TGCGCCAGCAGCTATGACAGAAACACTGAAGCTTTCTTT
CDR3aa: CASSYDRNTEAFF

v_gene: TRBV11-3
j_gene: TRBJ2-3
d_gene: .
abundance: .
CDR3nt: TGTGCCGGCAGCATAATGCCAGGAGGCACAGATACGCAGTATTTT
CDR3aa: CAGSIMPGGTDTQYF

v_gene: TRBV12-3/TRBV12-4
j_gene: TRBJ2-7
d_gene: .
abundance: .
CDR3nt: TGTGCCAGCAGTCCGACCCGACTTTTATATGAGCAGTACTTC
CDR3aa: CASSPTRLLYEQYF

v_gene: TRBV29-1
j_gene: TRBJ2-3
d_gene: .
abundance: .
CDR3nt: TGCTGTGTCGACCCAACTAGCACAGATACGCAGTATTTT
CDR3aa: CCVDPTSTDTQYF

v_gene: TRBV11-3
j_gene: TRBJ2-5
d_gene: .
abundance: medium-sized
CDR3nt: TGTGCCAGCAGCTTAGGGGAAGAGACCCAGTACTTC
CDR3aa: CASSLGEETQYF

v_gene: TRBV12-3/TRBV12-4
j_gene: TRBJ1-6
d_gene: TRBD1
abundance: .
CDR3nt: TGTGCCAGCAGACTCGGGACAGATAATTCACATCTCCACTTT
CDR3aa: CASRLGTDNSHLHF

v_gene: TRBV28
j_gene: TRBJ2-7
d_gene: TRBD2
abundance: .
CDR3nt: TGTGTCAGCAGTACCTCCGGGACAGGAGGGACTAGCGGTTACGAGCAGTACTTC
CDR3aa: CVSSTSGTGGTSGYEQYF

v_gene: TRBV4-2
j_gene: TRBJ2-3
d_gene: TRBD2
abundance: .
CDR3nt: TGTGCCAGCAGCCAAGTTAGCGGGAGAGGGAACATAGATACGCAGTATTTT
CDR3aa: CASSQVSGRGNIDTQYF

v_gene: TRBV7-8
j_gene: TRBJ1-1
d_gene: .
abundance: .
CDR3nt: TGTGCCTGCAGCCCCCGTCGGCATCCCCGTCCCAAAGCTTTCTTT
CDR3aa: CACSPRRHPRPKAFF